The sample holds a few counts of the clone carrying this TCR beta chain. Its antigen remains unidentified. This sample is drawn from a study of naive and memory T cell subsets. Study-level findings and limits: Naive repertoires, especially CD8, held a few larger clonotypes, possibly memory cells re-expressing CD45RA. Over 95% of naive TCR sequences appeared only once, unlike memory subsets. In CD4 and CD8 cells, diversity dropped from naive through EMRA.

Both TRBC1 and TRBC2 were covered by a beta constant-region primer of two equimolar oligonucleotides. Four rounds of PCR amplified the ligated cDNA using nested alpha and beta constant-region primers plus SP2. TCRdb ran MiXCR on the UMI-ligation and nested PCR reads and lists one entry per CDR3 protein. The data show roughly 140,000 distinct CDR3 sequences, around 21% seen once. This clonotype originated in a human donor in good health. The sample comprised naive CD8+ T cells from blood.

CDR3 bases: TGTGCCATCAGTGAGTCAGGACTAGCGGGAGCGTCTTCCTACGAGCAGTACTTC. Protein: CAISESGLAGASSYEQYF. The chain links TRBV10-3 to TRBJ2-7, with TRBD2 matching 13 bases. The CDR3 consists of 18 residues. The V segment lost 0 bases and the J segment 1 base; nucleotides outside the gene matches: 6. Germline V gene data show CDR1 as ENHRY and CDR2 as SYGVKD.